Sequencing of this TCR beta chain was carried out in a study of T cells in Graves' hyperthyroidism and ophthalmopathy. The CDR3 totals 16 residues. Germline CDR1 SGHAT, CDR2 FQNNGV. RNA transcripts yielded amplified TCR beta CDR3 regions. An initial round of RT-PCR targeting the TCR CDR3 relied on the HTBI primer set. MiXCR, run by TCRdb on the multiplex PCR reads, gives a single entry per CDR3 protein. The sample records under 550,000 distinct CDR3 sequences, approximately 20% being singletons. Of note for this clonotype: At one end the junction does not follow the germline gene, possibly because of a read error.

The receptor comes from a man aged 40-55 years with Graves' ophthalmopathy. The rearrangement links TRBV11-2 to TRBJ2-1, with unresolved D. Material for sequencing was blood. The CDR3 spells CASSLKVISSYNKQSF. The CDR3 nucleotides read TGTGCCAGCAGCTTAAAGGTGATAAGCTCCTACAATAAGCAGTCCTTC.